These 16 T cell receptor beta chains originate from one sample sequenced in a study of T cell repertoires in cytomegalovirus infection. MiXCR, applied by TCRdb to the reads, yields one record per CDR3 protein. The sample lists 200,000 to 300,000 distinct CDR3 sequences, approximately 13% seen once, with around 9% in the top ten. Input material: PBMCs. Receptor source: a human donor in good health (CMV status not recorded). Some clones in this sample may be carry-over from other donors' samples.

The chain joins TRBV3-1 to TRBJ2-1; the D gene is possibly TRBD2 (6 bases). CDR3 length: 16 amino acids. CDR1 LGHDT and CDR2 YNNKEL come from the germline V gene (reference sequence). The V gene lost 1 base and the J gene lost 4 bases, with 14 bases spanning the gap. The CDR3 coding sequence is TGTGCCAGCAGCCAAGCAACGGGGGTCGTTTACAATGAGCAGTTCTTC. This translates into CASSQATGVVYNEQFF.

This clonotype appeared many times. The chain uses TRBV4-1 and TRBJ2-6; D is tentatively TRBD1 or TRBD2 (6 bases each). Trimming took off 6 bases at V and 8 bases at J, with 20 bases between the two ends. The CDR3 extends over 16 amino acids. In germline, CDR1 is MGHRA, CDR2 YSYEKL. The CDR3 loop reads CASRESTGRGPNVLTF. For the CDR3, the DNA is TGCGCCAGCAGGGAAAGTACGGGTCGGGGGCCCAACGTCCTGACTTTC.

In this sample, this clonotype turned up many times. The chain joins TRBV5-1 to TRBJ1-1; 10 positions agree with TRBD1. This CDR3 spans 17 amino acids. Losses at the gene ends were 3 bases for V and 4 bases for J; bases not matched to a gene: 12. Germline V gene lookup returns CDR1 SGHRS and CDR2 YFSETQ. The CDR3 DNA reads TGCGCCAGCAGCTGGGGGGACAGGGGACTGTGGAGCACTGAAGCTTTCTTT. Amino acids: CASSWGDRGLWSTEAFF. Drawing the rest from reference TRBV5-1 and TRBJ1-1, the complete variable domain is KAGVTQTPRYLIKTRGQQVTLSCSPISGHRSVSWYQQTPGQGLQFLFEYFSETQRNKGNFPGRFSGRQFSNSRSEMNVSTLELGDSALYLCASSWGDRGLWSTEAFFGQGTRLTVV.

The V call is TRBV24-1, the J call TRBJ1-1, with D maybe TRBD1 (5 bases). With 6 bases removed from V and 0 bases from J, the gap between germline ends came to 10 bases. This CDR3 has 14 residues. Per the germline V gene, CDR1 is KGHDR and CDR2 is SFDVKD. The CDR3 loop reads CATSLEDMNTEAFF. CDR3 DNA: TGTGCCACCAGTTTGGAGGACATGAACACTGAAGCTTTCTTT.

This clonotype was detected only a few times. The chain carries TRBV28 and TRBJ2-1; 9 bases agree with TRBD2. The CDR3 loop spans 18 amino acids. The trim removed 6 bases at V and 8 bases at J, leaving 20 bases unmatched. CDR1 MDHEN and CDR2 SYDVKM come from the germline V gene. The CDR3 loop is CASSLNFLGSGSKDEQFF. For the CDR3, the DNA is TGTGCCAGCAGCCTCAATTTCCTGGGTAGCGGGAGTAAGGATGAGCAGTTCTTC.

This clonotype was observed many times. The rearrangement uses TRBV7-2 and TRBJ2-3; TRBD1 might be the D (6 bases). Trimming cost V 5 bases and J 6 bases, with 21 bases left between them. The germline V gene encodes CDR1 SGHTA and CDR2 FQGNSA. The length of the CDR3 is 16 residues. The CDR3 DNA reads as TGTGCCAGCAGCCTACTGTTGGCAGGGGATATCGATACGCAGTATTTT. Amino acid sequence: CASSLLLAGDIDTQYF.

This sequence joins TRBV12-3 or TRBV12-4 and TRBJ1-2, with no clear D. V was cut by 1 base and J by 3 bases, with 9 bases left in between. The CDR3 loop spans 14 amino acids. The CDR3 loop is CASSLGGRYYGYTF. The CDR3 DNA sequence: TGTGCCAGCAGTTTAGGTGGCAGATACTATGGCTACACCTTC.

This chain links TRBV14 with TRBJ2-1; possible D gene TRBD2, 5 bases. The ends were cut back, 1 base at V and 9 bases at J, with 7 bases in the middle. Germline CDR1 reads SGHDN; CDR2 reads FVKESK. This CDR3 is 12 amino acids long. The CDR3 spells CASSQVTTEQFF. The DNA for the CDR3 is TGTGCCAGCAGCCAAGTGACTACTGAGCAGTTCTTC.

There are a few counts of this clonotype. This chain uses TRBV28 with TRBJ1-1; maybe TRBD1 (5 bases). There are 14 residues in the CDR3. Germline loops: CDR1 MDHEN, CDR2 SYDVKM. The germline V and J ends were trimmed by 0 bases and 10 bases, with 15 bases remaining between them. The CDR3 region has the DNA TGTGCCAGCAGTTTATGGGGACTCGGCGGGGGAGCTTTCTTT. Its protein is CASSLWGLGGGAFF.

This clonotype was detected many times. The chain carries TRBV12-3 or TRBV12-4 and TRBJ1-1; D gene unclear. The CDR3 contains 13 residues. Trimming shortened V by 6 bases and J by 6 bases, and 14 bases separated the two germline ends. In DNA, the CDR3 is TGTGCCAGCAGCTACGGGTACCGGGCTGAAGCTTTCTTT. Encoded protein: CASSYGYRAEAFF.

This clonotype was counted ten times or more. The chain uses TRBV7-3 and TRBJ2-1; 7 positions agree with TRBD1. The CDR3 covers 15 residues. Germline V gene lookup returns CDR1 SGHTA and CDR2 FQGTGA. Trimming took 5 bases from V and 6 from J; bases not matched to a gene: 10. The CDR3 is CASSPPEGAGNEQFF. Written as DNA, the CDR3 is TGTGCCAGCAGCCCTCCTGAGGGGGCGGGCAATGAGCAGTTCTTC.

In this sample, this clonotype turned up a few times. The chain has TRBV27 and TRBJ2-4, with D unresolved. Germline values: CDR1 MNHEY, CDR2 SMNVEV (reference sequence). Between the trimmed V and J ends, which lost 1 base and 8 bases, there was a span of 9 bases. The CDR3 is 13 amino acids. The CDR3 DNA is TGTGCCAGCAGTTTATTGAGAGGAGACATTCAGTACTTC. Translating it yields CASSLLRGDIQYF.

This clonotype appeared many times. The CDR3 region is CASSIGGQINQPQHF. The CDR3 DNA reads TGTGCCAGTAGTATAGGAGGGCAGATCAATCAGCCCCAGCATTTT. The chain has TRBV19 and TRBJ1-5, with D uncertain. Germline V lookup: CDR1 LNHDA, CDR2 SQIVND (reference sequence). Trimming stripped 1 base from V and 3 bases from J, with 10 bases between. CDR3 length equals 15 residues.

The gene calls are TRBV2 and TRBJ2-1; TRBD1 matches at 8 bases. CDR1 and CDR2 from the germline V gene are SNHLY and FYNNEI. The trim removed 6 bases at V and 7 bases at J, leaving 14 bases unmatched. The CDR3 contains 16 residues. The CDR3 loop is CASRAAAGGVINEQFF. The CDR3 DNA is TGTGCCAGCAGGGCTGCCGCAGGGGGCGTTATAAATGAGCAGTTCTTC.

The J gene is TRBJ1-4, the V gene TRBV11-2; TRBD1 matches at 9 bases. The ends lost 3 bases at V and 8 bases at J; junction bases unmatched: 1. The CDR3 loop spans 13 amino acids. In germline, CDR1 is SGHAT, CDR2 FQNNGV. CDR3 sequence: CASSFGTGEKLFF. CDR3 sequence (DNA): TGTGCCAGCAGCTTCGGGACAGGGGAAAAACTGTTTTTT.

This clonotype was seen only a few times. The V call is TRBV9, the J call TRBJ1-1, with D unresolved. The CDR3 covers 15 residues. V was clipped by 4 bases and J by 3 bases, with 16 bases between them. CDR1 is SGDLS, CDR2 YYNGEE, per germline. CDR3 nucleotides: TGTGCCAGCAGCTCACCCACGCGGTCGGACACTGAAGCTTTCTTT. Its translation is CASSSPTRSDTEAFF.